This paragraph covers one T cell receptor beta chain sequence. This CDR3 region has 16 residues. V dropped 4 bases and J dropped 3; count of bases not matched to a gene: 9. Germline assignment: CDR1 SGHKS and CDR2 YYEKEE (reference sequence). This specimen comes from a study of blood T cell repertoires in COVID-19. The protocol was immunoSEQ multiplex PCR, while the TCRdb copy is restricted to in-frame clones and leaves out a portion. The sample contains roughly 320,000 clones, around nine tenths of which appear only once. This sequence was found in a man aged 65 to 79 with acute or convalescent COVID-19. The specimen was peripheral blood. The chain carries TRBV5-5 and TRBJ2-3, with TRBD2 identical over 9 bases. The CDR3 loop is CASSLRAGGPTDTQYF. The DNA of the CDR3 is TGTGCCAGCAGCCTAAGGGCGGGAGGGCCGACAGATACGCAGTATTTT. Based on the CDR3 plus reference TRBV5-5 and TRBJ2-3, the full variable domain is DAGVTQSPTHLIKTRGQQVTLRCSPISGHKSVSWYQQVLGQGPQFIFQYYEKEERGRGNFPDRFSARQFPNYSSELNVNALLLGDSALYLCASSLRAGGPTDTQYFGPGTRLTVL.